Included here is one TCR beta chain sequence, with context. This clone was detected only once. Its antigen target is currently unknown. It has no much larger one-base neighbor in the sample; base qualities were not kept. The sample holds other DNA sequences that translate to the same CDR3. The data derive from a study of T cells in localized non-small cell lung cancer (dated by TCRdb to 2020 to 2021). Regarding the research as a whole: Comparing tumors with uninvolved tumor-adjacent lungs, the study looked at the T cell repertoires of around 250 patients with early-stage NSCLC. All 240 or so NSCLC patients in the cohort were treatment-naive and had localized lung tumors that were resected. The mean age of the NSCLC patients was about 70 years, with roughly 120 men and about a hundred women.

At diagnosis, peripheral blood, uninvolved tumor-adjacent lung and tumor were collected and stored as a combination of fresh-frozen and FFPE material. For TCR repertoire profiling, blood samples were analyzed as peripheral blood mononuclear cells. The immunoSEQ Assay was used to sequence TCR beta CDR3 regions from DNA. Per the authors' processing: To compute T cell density, TCR beta template counts were normalized to usable DNA, which was estimated by amplifying housekeeping genes. The preseqR package was used to estimate richness by extrapolating to 400,000 templates for PBMC samples and to 120,000 templates for tissue samples. Clonality was defined as one minus Pielou's evenness. Differential abundance testing on productive amino-acid clonotypes, with a minimum total count of 5 and an alpha of 0.1, was used to identify tissue-enriched TCRs. The Jaccard Index and the Morisita Overlap Index were used to measure how much the repertoires overlapped between compartments. TCR beta CDR3s were clustered by GLIPH together with public tetramer-defined viral CDR3s, and at least three viral sequences plus V-gene enrichment were required for viral motifs. TCRdb took this table from immuneACCESS and kept in-frame rearrangements with V and J called. Such tables lack part of the clones; where checked against another copy, unresolved V genes explain under half of the gap, and the rest is unexplained. Clone size and V and J calls were adopted from that table, with D and trimming inferred from the DNA. The sample table lists about 59,000 clones, approximately 89% of them with a count of one. The ten largest clones add up to about 20% of the sample.

Broader findings and caveats from the paper: Uninvolved tumor-adjacent lung showed the highest T cell clonality, higher than tumor, which suggests more focused antigenic responses in the uninvolved tumor-adjacent lung. Because the study design was exploratory, TCR variables were selected using unadjusted p-values without false-discovery rate correction. Of the top 100 tumor clones, a median of approximately 60 were detected in paired uninvolved adjacent lung; some 28 were also among that lung's top 100. Higher blood T cell density associated with longer overall survival, while higher adjacent-lung clonality associated with shorter survival. Because multi-region sequencing of the tumors was not done, intratumor heterogeneity could not be ruled out.

The CDR3 sequence holds 15 residues, the cysteine and phenylalanine included. The kept DNA is CDR3 alone, 45 bases in frame from the first base. Based on the germline V gene (reference sequence), the CDR1 and CDR2 sequences are LNHNV and YYDKDF. A distance of 9 bases separates the germline ends of V and J, which lose 0 bases and 0 bases respectively. This clonotype was obtained from a man aged 40-75 years with stage I lung adenocarcinoma. Material: peripheral blood, obtained before any cancer treatment. The chain links TRBV15 with TRBJ2-7; the D match is possibly TRBD1 or TRBD2, with 6 bases aligned in each. The DNA is as follows: TGTGCCACCAGCAGAGACGGGGGCAGCTCCTACGAGCAGTACTTC. This is translated as CATSRDGGSSYEQYF. Beyond the CDR3, the reference TRBV15 and TRBJ2-7 genes provide the residues; the full variable domain reads: DAMVIQNPRYQVTQFGKPVTLSCSQTLNHNVMYWYQQKSSQAPKLLFHYYDKDFNNEADTPDNFQSRRPNTSFCFLDIRSPGLGDTAMYLCATSRDGGSSYEQYFGPGTRLTVT.